This T cell receptor beta chain was observed in a study of blood T cell repertoires in COVID-19. As for the study in general: Acute-phase and convalescent COVID-19 samples originated in the United States, Italy and Spain. T cells, B-cell-depleted T cells, or PBMCs supplied cDNA or gDNA.

V lost 5 bases and J lost 4, with 18 bases in between. The CDR3 length is 15 residues. The germline CDR1 and CDR2 sequences are MNHNS and SASEGT. Authors' analysis steps: The authors estimated nucleated cell counts from reference gene primer amplification. Sequenced by immunoSEQ multiplex PCR; TCRdb stores in-frame clones only, minus some. V and J calls and clone size are copied from that table; D and trimming were computed from the DNA. The data show about 400,000 clones, 85% to 90% seen once. V is TRBV6-1 and J is TRBJ2-7, with D possibly TRBD1 on 5 matching bases. Material for sequencing was peripheral blood. The TCR comes from a human donor in a cohort sampled during active COVID-19. CDR3 protein: CASSSPLRQSYEQYF. DNA for the CDR3: TGTGCCAGCAGTTCCCCTCTTCGACAGAGTTACGAGCAGTACTTC.